The 32 T cell receptor beta chains given below trace back to one sample, sequenced in a study of CD8 T cells in Susac syndrome. RNA in amounts of roughly 0.5 to 1 ug was reverse transcribed with random hexamers. In TCRdb, the immunoSEQ multiplex PCR reads were re-called with MiXCR into one record per CDR3 protein. The sample has 150,000 to 200,000 distinct CDR3 sequences, roughly 92% seen once. Sequenced input: CD4+ T cells from PBMCs. The receptor set was obtained from a human donor with Susac syndrome.

The rearrangement joins TRBV4-2 to TRBJ1-2, with 11 bases that match TRBD1. After removal of 0 bases from V and 8 bases from J, the junction contained 2 bases not matched to a gene. Germline CDR1 is LGHNA and CDR2 is YNFKEQ. The CDR3 is 14 residues long. CDR3 sequence: CASSQEDRGLGYTF. For the CDR3, the DNA is TGTGCCAGCAGCCAAGAGGACAGGGGGCTGGGCTACACCTTC.

This clonotype was recorded a few times. J is TRBJ2-7 and V is TRBV5-4; TRBD2 matches at 9 bases. This CDR3 region has 15 residues. CDR1 SGHNT and CDR2 YYREEE come from the germline V gene (reference sequence). V gave up 0 bases and J gave up 4 bases; unmatched junction bases: 5. The CDR3 DNA reads as TGTGCCAGCAGCTTGGATGCGGGGGGGCCTTACGAGCAGTACTTC. This codes for CASSLDAGGPYEQYF. Combining the CDR3 with reference TRBV5-4 and TRBJ2-7 gives the whole variable domain ETGVTQSPTHLIKTRGQQVTLRCSSQSGHNTVSWYQQALGQGPQFIFQYYREEENGRGNFPPRFSGLQFPNYSSELNVNALELDDSALYLCASSLDAGGPYEQYFGPGTRLTVT.

This clonotype has a single count. The chain joins TRBV5-1 to TRBJ1-2; 7 bases match TRBD1. With V trimmed by 4 bases and J by 7 bases, 7 bases remained unmatched. The CDR3 sequence is 13 residues long. Germline V CDR1 and CDR2: SGHRS, YFSETQ. The CDR3 loop is CASSPDRVSGYTF. The CDR3 DNA is TGCGCCAGCAGCCCAGACAGGGTGTCTGGCTACACCTTC.

The chain has TRBV30 and TRBJ1-1; unclear D gene. This CDR3 comprises 12 residues. Germline lookup yields CDR1 GTSNPN and CDR2 SVGIG (reference sequence). Trimming removed 2 bases at V and 3 bases at J, with 7 bases between. CDR3: CAWSPLYTEAFF. CDR3 in DNA: TGTGCCTGGAGTCCCCTCTACACTGAAGCTTTCTTT.

J is TRBJ2-2 and V is TRBV20-1; a possible D gene is TRBD1 (6 bases). This CDR3 comprises 12 residues. Germline assignment: CDR1 DFQATT and CDR2 SNEGSKA (reference sequence). Trimming took off 7 bases at V and 5 bases at J, with 11 bases between the two ends. The CDR3, as DNA: TGCAGTGTAAAGGGGACAACCGGGGAGCTGTTTTTT. Translation gives CSVKGTTGELFF.

V usage is TRBV12-3 or TRBV12-4 and J usage is TRBJ2-3, with 12 bases lining up with TRBD2. The J segment lost 4 bases and the V segment lost 2 bases, leaving 1 base of the junction unmatched. The CDR3 consists of 15 residues. CDR3 region: CASSLSSGGADTQYF. The DNA for the CDR3 is TGTGCCAGCAGTTTATCTAGCGGGGGGGCAGATACGCAGTATTTT.

The chain has TRBV5-6 and TRBJ2-5; D ambiguous. Between the trimmed V and J ends, which lost 1 base and 5 bases, there was a span of 9 bases. The length of the CDR3 is 13 residues. Per the germline V gene, CDR1 is SGHDT and CDR2 is YYEEEE. This CDR3 is CASSLLLTETQYF. The CDR3 DNA reads TGTGCCAGCAGCTTGCTTCTAACGGAGACCCAGTACTTC.

The chain carries TRBV30 and TRBJ2-3; D is possibly TRBD1 or TRBD2 (5 bases each). The CDR3 loop spans 14 amino acids. Deletions cut 3 bases from V and 0 bases from J, with 10 bases between. Germline V gene lookup returns CDR1 GTSNPN and CDR2 SVGIG (reference sequence). CDR3 DNA: TGTGCCTGGAGCCGGGACGGTAGCACAGATACGCAGTATTTT. This codes for CAWSRDGSTDTQYF.

The rearrangement joins TRBV20-1 to TRBJ1-1; D is undetermined. Trimming stripped 4 bases from V and 3 bases from J, with 15 bases between. CDR1 and CDR2 from the germline V gene are DFQATT and SNEGSKA (reference sequence). The CDR3 is made up of 14 amino acids. DNA of the CDR3: TGCAGTGCTACACCCTTCGGTAGAGACACTGAAGCTTTCTTT. Its protein product is CSATPFGRDTEAFF.

The CDR3: CASSPRDSNLYNEQFF. In DNA, the CDR3 is TGCGCCAGCAGTCCCCGGGACAGCAATTTATACAATGAGCAGTTCTTC. The chain combines TRBV23-1 with TRBJ2-1, with 7 bases matching TRBD1. TRBV23-1 counts as an open reading frame of uncertain function. CDR3 length: 16 residues. V was pared by 4 bases and J by 4 bases, with 10 bases of the junction left unmatched.

This clonotype was counted once. The chain couples TRBV7-3 to TRBJ2-3; TRBD1 is a possible D gene (6 bases). The length of the CDR3 is 16 residues. With 5 bases removed from V and 6 bases from J, the gap between germline ends came to 21 bases. Germline values: CDR1 SGHTA, CDR2 FQGTGA. CDR3 nucleotide sequence: TGTGCCAGCAGCCGTCTTGGGGGCGGGTCCCGGGATACGCAGTATTTT. It codes for CASSRLGGGSRDTQYF.

The V and J genes are TRBV6-5 and TRBJ1-5; D possibly corresponds to TRBD1 (5 bases). The CDR3 runs to 12 residues. CDR1 is MNHEY, CDR2 SVGAGI, per germline. CDR3 sequence reads: CTGFASNQPQHF. In DNA form, the CDR3 reads TGTACAGGCTTCGCGAGCAATCAGCCCCAGCATTTT.

This clonotype was observed once. J is TRBJ1-1 and V is TRBV29-1, with D hard to call. The length of the CDR3 is 12 residues. V was clipped by 7 bases and J by 1 base, with 10 bases between them. CDR1 and CDR2 from the germline V gene are SQVTM and ANQGSEA. This chain's CDR3 is CSGQRPNTEAFF. The DNA for the CDR3 is TGCAGCGGTCAGCGCCCGAACACTGAAGCTTTCTTT.

This CDR3 reads CASSDSPERYGYTF. CDR3 DNA: TGTGCCAGCAGTGACTCACCAGAAAGATATGGCTACACCTTC. The V call is TRBV6-4, the J call TRBJ1-2, with D unresolved. Trimming took 0 bases from V and 5 from J, leaving 10 bases between them. This CDR3 is 14 amino acids long. Germline V lookup: CDR1 MRHNA, CDR2 SNTAGT.

The V call is TRBV3-1, the J call TRBJ1-5; perhaps TRBD1 as D (5 bases). Trimming shortened V by 0 bases and J by 7 bases, and 10 bases separated the two germline ends. Germline V CDR1 and CDR2: LGHDT, YNNKEL (reference sequence). This CDR3 comprises 14 residues. The CDR3 sequence: CASSQDFGAQPQHF. In nucleotides, the CDR3 is TGTGCCAGCAGCCAAGATTTCGGGGCCCAGCCCCAGCATTTT.

This chain links TRBV5-1 with TRBJ1-4, with TRBD1 matching 9 bases. Germline V gene sequence: CDR1 SGHRS, CDR2 YFSETQ. V dropped 4 bases and J dropped 4; count of bases not matched to a gene: 5. CDR3 length equals 15 residues. The CDR3 spells CASSVGTGYNEKLFF. The CDR3, as DNA: TGCGCCAGCAGCGTCGGGACAGGGTATAATGAAAAACTGTTTTTT.

The chain carries TRBV6-6 and TRBJ2-7, with 10 nucleotides matching TRBD2. Per germline, CDR1 MNHNY and CDR2 SVGAGI (reference sequence). With V trimmed by 7 bases and J by 2 bases, 5 bases remained unmatched. The CDR3 has 14 amino acids. The CDR3 here is CASISGGRPYEQYF. The DNA for the CDR3 is TGTGCCAGCATTAGCGGGGGGCGACCCTACGAGCAGTACTTC.

The sample holds one count of this clonotype. The J gene is TRBJ2-7, the V gene TRBV12-3 or TRBV12-4; tentative D call: TRBD1 (6 bases). Trimming removed 6 bases at V and 4 bases at J, with 19 bases between. The CDR3 is 15 residues long. The CDR3 is CASSTIQGINYEQYF. CDR3 in DNA: TGTGCCAGCAGCACCATACAGGGAATCAATTACGAGCAGTACTTC.

CDR3 nucleotides: TGTGCCACCAGCAGAGTCTCCACCTACGAGCAGTACTTC. Protein: CATSRVSTYEQYF. The V call is TRBV15, the J call TRBJ2-7; D is uncertain. V was shortened by 1 base and J by 2 bases, with 6 bases between the two germline ends. The germline V gene encodes CDR1 LNHNV and CDR2 YYDKDF (reference sequence). This CDR3 contains 13 residues.

V usage is TRBV10-3 and J usage is TRBJ2-5; 7 bases are a match to TRBD1. The germline CDR1 and CDR2 sequences are ENHRY and SYGVKD. CDR3 length: 13 residues. The J segment lost 3 bases and the V segment lost 2 bases, leaving 0 bases of the junction unmatched. In DNA, the CDR3 is TGTGCCATCAGTGAGACAGGGGAAGAGACCCAGTACTTC. Translation gives CAISETGEETQYF.

The chain combines TRBV12-3 or TRBV12-4 with TRBJ2-3, with TRBD2 matching over 11 bases. The CDR3 spans 17 residues. Trimming cost V 7 bases and J 5 bases; bases outside gene matches: 14. CDR3 bases: TGTGCCAGCACCCTGCGTAGCGGGGGGGCAGGGGGAGATACGCAGTATTTT. Residues: CASTLRSGGAGGDTQYF.

The J gene is TRBJ2-7, the V gene TRBV7-2; the D gene is possibly TRBD2 (6 bases). V lost 5 bases, J lost 1 base, and 9 bases lay in between. CDR1 is SGHTA, CDR2 FQGNSA, per germline. This CDR3 region has 13 residues. CDR3 nucleotides: TGTGCCAGCAGCCTCCGGGAGTCCTACGAGCAGTACTTC. This sequence encodes CASSLRESYEQYF.

The chain is built from TRBV3-1 and TRBJ2-5; maybe TRBD1 (5 bases). Between the trimmed V and J ends, which lost 4 bases and 3 bases, there was a span of 12 bases. Germline V gene lookup returns CDR1 LGHDT and CDR2 YNNKEL (reference sequence). CDR3 length equals 14 residues. CDR3 nucleotides: TGTGCCAGCAGCCCGGGTCCACAGGAAGAGACCCAGTACTTC. Translating gives CASSPGPQEETQYF.

V usage is TRBV20-1 and J usage is TRBJ1-2; a possible D gene is TRBD1 (6 bases). Trimming took off 3 bases at V and 8 bases at J, with 13 bases between the two ends. CDR3 length: 12 residues. Germline V gene lookup returns CDR1 DFQATT and CDR2 SNEGSKA (reference sequence). The CDR3 reads CSARSQGRGYTF. CDR3 coding DNA: TGCAGTGCTAGGTCTCAGGGGAGAGGCTACACCTTC.

The V and J genes are TRBV5-1 and TRBJ1-5; 9 nucleotides match TRBD1. CDR3 length: 16 amino acids. Trimming removed 0 bases from V and 1 base from J; junction bases left unmatched: 2. Germline V gene sequence: CDR1 SGHRS, CDR2 YFSETQ. The CDR3 region is CASSLGDRESNQPQHF. The CDR3, as DNA: TGCGCCAGCAGCTTGGGGGACAGGGAGAGCAATCAGCCCCAGCATTTT.

The chain uses TRBV5-6 and TRBJ1-5, with no clear D. Germline V gene data show CDR1 as SGHDT and CDR2 as YYEEEE. This CDR3 spans 16 amino acids. Between the trimmed V and J ends, which lost 0 bases and 1 base, there was a span of 11 bases. CDR3 sequence reads: CASSLGTGWSNQPQHF. The DNA of the CDR3 is TGTGCCAGCAGCTTGGGGACGGGGTGGAGCAATCAGCCCCAGCATTTT.

CDR3 coding DNA: TGTGCCAGCAGAATCCGACCTGGCTCTGGGGCCAACGTCCTGACTTTC. This codes for CASRIRPGSGANVLTF. The chain uses TRBV12-3 or TRBV12-4 and TRBJ2-6; D uncertain. V lost 6 bases and J lost 0, with 12 bases in between. The CDR3 extends over 16 amino acids.

The genes are TRBV5-4 and TRBJ2-7, with D possibly being TRBD1 (7 bases). The CDR3 consists of 15 residues. V lost 4 bases and J lost 3, with 17 bases in between. The germline CDR1 and CDR2 sequences are SGHNT and YYREEE (reference sequence). The CDR3 DNA reads TGTGCCAGCAGCCACTCAGGGGGGTTGAGCTACGAGCAGTACTTC. It encodes CASSHSGGLSYEQYF.

Written as DNA, the CDR3 is TGTGCCACCAGTGGGGGACTAGCAGGGAGAGGAGAGACCCAGTACTTC. It yields the protein CATSGGLAGRGETQYF. The J gene is TRBJ2-5, the V gene TRBV24-1, with 9 nucleotides matching TRBD2. The germline V gene encodes CDR1 KGHDR and CDR2 SFDVKD. This CDR3 region has 16 residues. Losses at the gene ends were 5 bases for V and 4 bases for J; bases not matched to a gene: 10.

This clonotype was detected only once. V usage is TRBV3-1 and J usage is TRBJ1-5; tentative D call: TRBD1 (5 bases). The length of the CDR3 is 16 residues. Germline CDR1 reads LGHDT; CDR2 reads YNNKEL (reference sequence). V lost 1 base and J 3 bases, leaving 13 bases between the germline ends. CDR3 DNA: TGTGCCAGCAGCCAAGGAGGCCAGGGAATCAATCAGCCCCAGCATTTT. Amino acid sequence: CASSQGGQGINQPQHF.

The rearrangement joins TRBV6-5 to TRBJ2-1, with a tentative D call TRBD2 (6 bases). The V end lost 6 bases, the J end lost 8 bases, and 20 bases lay between the germline ends. Germline CDR1 MNHEY, CDR2 SVGAGI. CDR3 size: 15 residues. The CDR3: CASRNGGLWDDEQFF. Written as DNA, the CDR3 is TGTGCCAGCAGAAACGGGGGTCTCTGGGACGATGAGCAGTTCTTC.

This sequence joins TRBV5-6 and TRBJ2-1; 10 bases fit TRBD1. With V trimmed by 4 bases and J by 3 bases, 7 bases remained unmatched. The germline V gene encodes CDR1 SGHDT and CDR2 YYEEEE. The CDR3 is 16 residues long. This CDR3 is CASSPKTGGLYNEQFF. The DNA of the CDR3 is TGTGCCAGCAGCCCCAAGACAGGGGGCCTCTACAATGAGCAGTTCTTC.